Listed below are T cell receptor beta chains from one sample, sequenced in a study of OX40 agonist ivuxolimab in advanced cancers. This table comes from immunoSEQ multiplex PCR, and its TCRdb copy is limited to in-frame clones, with some not included. The data hold about 75,000 clones, with 70% to 90% observed a single time. This specimen consisted of CD4+ or CD8+ T cells sorted from blood, obtained in a trial of the OX40 agonist ivuxolimab. The receptors were sampled from an adult with an advanced solid tumor such as melanoma, head and neck, liver or kidney cancer. Each CDR3 is given with its conserved first and last residue. A D gene is named only where the DNA matches it firmly. Rows give clone size only sometimes, using once, few, many, or a class for an expanded clone.

d_gene,v_gene,j_gene,abundance,CDR3nt,CDR3aa
-,TRBV5-6,TRBJ1-4,few,TGTGCCAGCAGCTTGGGCCTCCGGGGGGAAAAACTGTTTTTT,CASSLGLRGEKLFF
TRBD1,TRBV5-1,TRBJ1-4,-,TGCGCCAGCAGCTTAAGTTGGGACAGAAAACAGGTTTCCTCGCATGAAAAACTGTTTTTT,CASSLSWDRKQVSSHEKLFF
-,TRBV6-1,TRBJ2-7,-,TGTGCCAGCAGTTTAGGTCACAACTCCTACGAGCAGTACTTC,CASSLGHNSYEQYF
-,TRBV21-1,TRBJ1-6,-,TGTGCCAGCAGCAAGGGGAGTAGGGACAACGAACTTTCACCCCTCCACTTT,CASSKGSRDNELSPLHF
-,TRBV28,TRBJ1-2,-,TGTGCCAGCACCGCACATGATGATCCGAATGGGTCCTGGGGCTACACCTTC,CASTAHDDPNGSWGYTF
TRBD2,TRBV10-1,TRBJ2-3,-,TGCGCCAGCAGTGTCCGTTTAGCGGGAGGGCAGTATTTT,CASSVRLAGGQYF
-,TRBV5-4,TRBJ1-1,-,TGTGCCAGCAGCCAAGTTACCAATGGCATGAACACTGAAGCTTTCTTT,CASSQVTNGMNTEAFF
TRBD1,TRBV6-5,TRBJ1-1,-,TGTGCCAGCACCGACAGGGTGACTGAAGCTTTCTTT,CASTDRVTEAFF
-,TRBV2,TRBJ2-1,once,TGTGCCAGCAGTGAAGCCCTAACTAGCTCCAATGAGCAGTTCTTC,CASSEALTSSNEQFF
TRBD2,TRBV5-1,TRBJ2-7,-,TGCGCCAGCAGTAGCGGGGGGGGACCCTACGAGCAGTACTTC,CASSSGGGPYEQYF
TRBD1,TRBV4-1,TRBJ1-5,-,TGCGCCAGCAGCCAAGATCGACAGGGCCCTAGCAATCAGCCCCAGCATTTT,CASSQDRQGPSNQPQHF
-,TRBV21-1,TRBJ2-5,-,TGTGCCAGCAGCAAAGTTGGCAGGGCAGCCACCCCGAAAGAGACCCAGTACTTC,CASSKVGRAATPKETQYF
TRBD1,TRBV7-2,TRBJ1-2,-,TGTGCCAGCAGCTTGATGGGACAGGGGGCGATGGGGGGCTACACCTTC,CASSLMGQGAMGGYTF
-,TRBV19,TRBJ1-3,-,TGTGCCAGCCGGGACACTACTCGACCCTGGAACACCATATATTTT,CASRDTTRPWNTIYF
TRBD2,TRBV11-3,TRBJ2-3,-,TGTGCCAGCAGCCAGGGAGGGATTGGCACGCAGTATTTT,CASSQGGIGTQYF
-,TRBV28,TRBJ2-7,few,TGTGCCAGCATGGGTAGCTCCTACGAGCAGTACTTC,CASMGSSYEQYF
-,TRBV10-1,TRBJ2-3,once,TGCGCCACGTACCGCGTATATGTCTCCTCGGGCACAGATACGCAGTATTTT,CATYRVYVSSGTDTQYF
TRBD2,TRBV11-3,TRBJ2-1,-,TGTGCCAGCAGCCCCTCCGGGACTAGGGACTACAATGAGCAGTTCTTC,CASSPSGTRDYNEQFF
-,TRBV19,TRBJ1-1,-,TGTGCCAGTAAACCAGGCACAAACAGAAACACTGAAGCTTTCTTT,CASKPGTNRNTEAFF